The rows below give T cell receptor beta chains drawn from one sample of a study of cytomegalovirus exposure and HLA in healthy donors. TCRdb's copy holds only in-frame clones and misses some; the assay was immunoSEQ multiplex PCR. The table has 150,000 or so clones, more than 65% seen once; the top ten hold roughly 1.3%. Sequencing was done on a sample of PBMCs. These receptors were taken from a man in his thirties or forties in good health and CMV-seronegative. The CDR3 runs from the conserved cysteine through the conserved F or W. D genes are given only for firm matches.

TRBD2,TRBJ2-5,TRBV11-3,TGTGCCAGCAGCTTAACGGTAGCGGGGGGAGCAGAGACCCAGTACTTC,CASSLTVAGGAETQYF
TRBD1,TRBJ1-2,TRBV5-1,TGCGCCAGCAGCTTGGGTAGGGACAGGCCCTCTGGCTACACCTTC,CASSLGRDRPSGYTF
NA,TRBJ1-1,TRBV7-9,TGTGCCAGCAGCTTATCGCCAGGGGAAGCTTTCTTT,CASSLSPGEAFF
TRBD1,TRBJ1-1,TRBV28,TGTGCCAGCAGCCGGGGACAGTCGAACACTGAAGCTTTCTTT,CASSRGQSNTEAFF
TRBD1,TRBJ2-1,TRBV6-5,TGTGCCAGCAGACACGGGACAGGGGTATACAATGAGCAGTTCTTC,CASRHGTGVYNEQFF
NA,TRBJ2-7,TRBV18,TGTGCCAGCTCACCAACTCAACAGGGCGGCTACGAGCAGTACTTC,CASSPTQQGGYEQYF
NA,TRBJ2-1,TRBV7-9,TGTTCCAGCAGCTTAGTAGGACAGTGGCAGTTCTTC,CSSSLVGQWQFF
NA,TRBJ2-7,TRBV4-2,TGTGCCAGCAGCCAAGATCCTGGCTGGGCGGGGGCCTTGTCCTACGAGCAGTACTTC,CASSQDPGWAGALSYEQYF
NA,TRBJ2-3,TRBV7-3,TGTGCCAGCAGCACGACTGAGCAGAATACGCAGTATTTT,CASSTTEQNTQYF
TRBD2,TRBJ2-2,TRBV11-2,TGTGCCAGCAGCTTCAGCGGGAATGTCGGGGAGCTGTTTTTT,CASSFSGNVGELFF
TRBD1,TRBJ2-7,TRBV9,TGTGCCAGCAGCGTAGACCCACAGGGGGCCTACGAGCAGTACTTC,CASSVDPQGAYEQYF
NA,TRBJ1-6,TRBV7-8,TGTGCCAGCAGCTTCGGGTTCGGGGACGGAGGGTCACCCCTCCACTTT,CASSFGFGDGGSPLHF